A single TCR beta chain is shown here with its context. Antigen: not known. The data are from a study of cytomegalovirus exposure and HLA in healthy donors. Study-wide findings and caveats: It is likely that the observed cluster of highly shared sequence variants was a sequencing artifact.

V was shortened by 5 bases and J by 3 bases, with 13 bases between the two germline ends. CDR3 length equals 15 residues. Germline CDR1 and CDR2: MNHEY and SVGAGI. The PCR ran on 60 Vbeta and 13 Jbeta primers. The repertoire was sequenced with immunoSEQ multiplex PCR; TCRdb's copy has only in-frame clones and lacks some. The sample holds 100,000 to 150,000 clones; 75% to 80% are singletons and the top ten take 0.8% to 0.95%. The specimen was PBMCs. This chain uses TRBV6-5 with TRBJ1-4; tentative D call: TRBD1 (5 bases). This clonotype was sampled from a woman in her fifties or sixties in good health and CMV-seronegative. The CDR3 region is CASSPRDSSNEKLFF. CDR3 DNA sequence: TGTGCCAGCAGTCCCCGCGACAGCTCTAATGAAAAACTGTTTTTT.